The T cell receptor (beta chain) under discussion was sequenced for a study of blood T cell repertoires in COVID-19. At the level of the study: T cells, B-cell-depleted T cells, or PBMCs provided the cDNA or gDNA that served as material.

Per germline, CDR1 MGHRA and CDR2 YSYEKL. This CDR3 comprises 14 residues. V was pared by 5 bases and J by 2 bases, with 1 base of the junction left unmatched. Using immunoSEQ multiplex PCR, the repertoire was profiled, and TCRdb retains in-frame clones only, with some absent. The data show around 70,000 clones, 84% seen once. What was sequenced was peripheral blood. This sequence joins TRBV4-1 and TRBJ2-5; 11 bases match TRBD2. This clonotype was obtained from a man between 65 and 79 years old with acute or convalescent COVID-19. CDR3: CASSWTSGQETQYF. The CDR3 DNA sequence: TGCGCCAGCAGCTGGACTAGCGGGCAAGAGACCCAGTACTTC.